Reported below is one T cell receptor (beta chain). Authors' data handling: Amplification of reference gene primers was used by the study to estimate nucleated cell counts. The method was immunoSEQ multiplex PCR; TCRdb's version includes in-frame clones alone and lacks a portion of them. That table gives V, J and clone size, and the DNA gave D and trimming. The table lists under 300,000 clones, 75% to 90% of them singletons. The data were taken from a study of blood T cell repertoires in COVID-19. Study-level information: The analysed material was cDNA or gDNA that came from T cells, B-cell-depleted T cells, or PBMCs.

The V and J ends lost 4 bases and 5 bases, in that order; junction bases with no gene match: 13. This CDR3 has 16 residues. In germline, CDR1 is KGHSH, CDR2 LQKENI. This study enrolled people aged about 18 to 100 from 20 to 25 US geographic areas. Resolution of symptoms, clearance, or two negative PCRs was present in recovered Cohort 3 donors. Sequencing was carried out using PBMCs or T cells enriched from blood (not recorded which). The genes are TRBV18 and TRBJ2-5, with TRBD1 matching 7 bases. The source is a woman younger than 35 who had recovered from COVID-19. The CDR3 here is CASSHPVEGARETQYF. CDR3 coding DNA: TGTGCCAGCTCACACCCGGTTGAGGGGGCAAGGGAGACCCAGTACTTC.